These T cell receptor beta chains were read from a single sample in a study of blood T cell repertoires in COVID-19. Profiling relied on immunoSEQ multiplex PCR, and the TCRdb table lists in-frame clones only, not all of them. The sample gives approximately 290,000 clones, 80% to 90% of which show up once; around 0.84% is in the top ten. Material: peripheral blood. These TCRs come from a man aged 30 to 39 with acute or convalescent COVID-19. The CDR3 runs from the conserved cysteine through the conserved F or W. A D gene is named only where the DNA matches it firmly. The size field is filled for only some rows; it gives once, few, many or a size class.

NA	TRBV27	once	TRBJ1-4	13	CASSFSVNEKLFF	TGTGCCAGCAGTTTTTCTGTTAATGAAAAACTGTTTTTT
NA	TRBV4-2	once	TRBJ1-1	14	CASSQVSQIEGAFF	TGTGCCAGCAGCCAAGTGTCACAGATCGAGGGAGCTTTCTTT
NA	TRBV5-1	NA	TRBJ1-5	13	CASSLGVNQPQHF	TGCGCCAGCAGCTTGGGAGTGAATCAGCCCCAGCATTTT
NA	TRBV28	NA	TRBJ1-5	14	CASRQTGYNQPQHF	TGTGCCAGCAGGCAAACGGGTTACAATCAGCCCCAGCATTTT
NA	TRBV28	NA	TRBJ1-6	14	CASGGRSYNSPLHF	TGTGCCAGCGGCGGGAGGTCCTATAATTCACCCCTCCACTTT
NA	TRBV6-5	NA	TRBJ1-2	15	CASIPRGFVGFGYTF	TGTGCCAGCATCCCCCGGGGTTTTGTGGGGTTTGGCTACACCTTC
NA	TRBV3-1/TRBV3-2	NA	TRBJ1-1	16	CASSQDLAALNTEAFF	TGTGCCAGCAGCCAAGATTTGGCGGCACTGAACACTGAAGCTTTCTTT
NA	TRBV14	NA	TRBJ1-3	11	CASSYRNTIYF	TGTGCCAGCAGCTATCGAAACACCATATATTTT
NA	TRBV2	NA	TRBJ1-1	17	CASSAPLTDSGNTEAFF	TGTGCCAGCAGTGCTCCCCTCACGGACAGTGGGAACACTGAAGCTTTCTTT
NA	TRBV7-9	NA	TRBJ1-5	14	CASSARGSYQPQHF	TGTGCCAGCAGCGCACGAGGGAGCTATCAGCCCCAGCATTTT